The 27 T cell receptor beta chains reported below all come from one sample, sequenced in a study of siplizumab effects on memory and regulatory T cells. The table came from immunoSEQ multiplex PCR; TCRdb's copy has only in-frame clones and leaves some out. The repertoire has some 100,000 clones, about nine tenths of them found once; the top ten carry approximately 12%. Sample: non-Treg CD4+ T cells sorted from blood. All receptors come from a human donor in good health.

The gene calls are TRBV7-2 and TRBJ2-5; either TRBD1 or TRBD2 may fit D (6 bases each). V lost 5 bases and J lost 1, with 11 bases in between. From germline, CDR1 is SGHTA and CDR2 FQGNSA. CDR3 length equals 14 residues. The CDR3 reads CASSRRGVQETQYF. Written as DNA, the CDR3 is TGTGCCAGCAGCCGAAGGGGGGTCCAAGAGACCCAGTACTTC.

This clone has only one observation. The chain couples TRBV6-4 to TRBJ2-5; the match to TRBD2 covers 8 bases. The ends lost 8 bases at V and 3 bases at J; junction bases unmatched: 2. The CDR3 sequence is 12 residues long. The germline gives CDR1 MRHNA, CDR2 SNTAGT. CDR3 nucleotide sequence: TGTGCCAGCGGGACTAGAGAAGAGACCCAGTACTTC. It is translated as CASGTREETQYF.

The chain is built from TRBV27 and TRBJ1-1; TRBD1 might be the D (5 bases). This CDR3 has 15 residues. The V gene's germline CDR1 is MNHEY and CDR2 SMNVEV (reference sequence). The V and J ends lost 3 bases and 5 bases respectively, with 16 bases between them. CDR3 nucleotides: TGTGCCAGCAGTTTTAGTGGGCGGGCAGGGACTGAAGCTTTCTTT. Amino acids: CASSFSGRAGTEAFF.

This chain uses TRBV12-5 with TRBJ2-2; 8 bases map to TRBD1. Per germline, CDR1 LGHNT and CDR2 FRNRAP. The CDR3 extends over 15 amino acids. V lost 2 bases to trimming and J lost 6 bases; unmatched junction nucleotides: 5. Written as DNA, the CDR3 is TGTGCTAGTGGTTTGATTCAGGGGGCGCCCGGGGAGCTGTTTTTT. This codes for CASGLIQGAPGELFF.

The rearrangement uses TRBV7-3 and TRBJ2-3; 13 bases map to TRBD2. Losses at the gene ends were 5 bases for V and 12 bases for J; bases not matched to a gene: 11. This CDR3 is built from 15 residues. Germline CDR1 SGHTA, CDR2 FQGTGA. The CDR3 DNA reads TGTGCCAGCAGCCCACCCGGGACTAGCGGGACAGCCCAGTATTTT. Translating gives CASSPPGTSGTAQYF.

This chain uses TRBV6-6 with TRBJ1-1; D remains unclear. Germline V gene lookup returns CDR1 MNHNY and CDR2 SVGAGI (reference sequence). This CDR3 has 12 residues. V was cut by 9 bases and J by 0 bases, with 8 bases left in between. The CDR3 region has the DNA TGTGCCAGTTGCACGATGAACACTGAAGCTTTCTTT. This sequence encodes CASCTMNTEAFF.

The rearrangement joins TRBV6-5 to TRBJ1-2; TRBD1 might be the D (6 bases). Germline CDR1 is MNHEY and CDR2 is SVGAGI. The ends were cut back, 6 bases at V and 4 bases at J, with 12 bases in the middle. The CDR3 length is 13 residues. The CDR3 here is CASSPDSFYGYTF. Written as DNA, the CDR3 is TGTGCCAGCAGCCCGGACAGCTTCTATGGCTACACCTTC.

J is TRBJ1-1 and V is TRBV5-4; D not certain. The germline V gene has CDR1 SGHNT and CDR2 YYREEE (reference sequence). Trimming left V 6 bases short and J 8 bases short, with 14 bases between. CDR3 length: 12 residues. CDR3 amino acids: CASTPNWGEAFF. The CDR3 DNA sequence: TGTGCCAGCACCCCGAACTGGGGAGAAGCTTTCTTT.

The chain is built from TRBV5-1 and TRBJ2-5, with D perhaps TRBD2 (7 bases). This CDR3 is 16 amino acids long. The germline V gene encodes CDR1 SGHRS and CDR2 YFSETQ. V was shortened by 3 bases and J by 5 bases, with 20 bases between the two germline ends. The CDR3, as DNA: TGCGCCAGCAGCTCATCCGGGACTAAAGGGGGGGAGACCCAGTACTTC. Protein product: CASSSSGTKGGETQYF.

The chain couples TRBV6-6 to TRBJ2-3; possibly TRBD2 for D (6 bases). Germline CDR1 MNHNY, CDR2 SVGAGI (reference sequence). The CDR3 is 15 residues long. Trimming shortened V by 0 bases and J by 0 bases, and 7 bases separated the two germline ends. The CDR3 region is CASSYSSGSTDTQYF. The CDR3 region has the DNA TGTGCCAGCAGTTACTCGAGCGGGAGCACAGATACGCAGTATTTT.

This chain connects TRBV6-1 to TRBJ2-7, with 7 bases that match TRBD1. The ends lost 10 bases at V and 0 bases at J; junction bases unmatched: 9. Germline V CDR1 and CDR2: MNHNS, SASEGT. The CDR3 has 14 residues. CDR3 bases: TGTGCCAAACCCAACGGGACAGCCTCCTACGAGCAGTACTTC. Protein product: CAKPNGTASYEQYF.

The V call is TRBV30, the J call TRBJ2-7; no clear D. CDR1 is GTSNPN and CDR2 is SVGIG in the germline V gene (reference sequence). This CDR3 has 13 amino acids. Trimming left V 1 base short and J 2 bases short, with 9 bases between. The CDR3 region has the DNA TGTGCCTGGAGTGACTACGGTACCTACGAGCAGTACTTC. Protein: CAWSDYGTYEQYF.

CDR3 loop: CASTGGIDQPQHF. The DNA for the CDR3 is TGTGCCAGCACAGGGGGTATCGATCAGCCCCAGCATTTT. This rearrangement joins TRBV25-1 to TRBJ1-5, with 7 bases lining up with TRBD1. This CDR3 contains 13 residues. The V gene's germline CDR1 is MGHDK and CDR2 SYGVNS. V was clipped by 7 bases and J by 5 bases; unmatched bases: 5.

V and J are TRBV7-9 and TRBJ1-6; tentatively, D is TRBD1 (6 bases). V was trimmed by 1 base and J by 8 bases, leaving 12 bases between them. Germline CDR1 and CDR2: SEHNR and FQNEAQ (reference sequence). The CDR3 runs 15 residues. CDR3 bases: TGTGCCAGCAGCTTAGGGGGACAAGGATATTCACCCCTCCACTTT. The encoded protein is CASSLGGQGYSPLHF.

The chain has TRBV14 and TRBJ2-5; perhaps TRBD2 as D (5 bases). Germline V gene sequence: CDR1 SGHDN, CDR2 FVKESK. V shed 1 base and J shed 3 bases, with 18 bases lying between them. This CDR3 has 17 residues. CDR3 residues: CASSQGPPRRWEETQYF. The CDR3 DNA reads as TGTGCCAGCAGCCAAGGGCCTCCTAGGAGGTGGGAAGAGACCCAGTACTTC.

CDR3 nucleotides: TGTGCCAGCAGTGACCCCAGCGGCTCCTACAATGAGCAGTTCTTC. This sequence encodes CASSDPSGSYNEQFF. The chain has TRBV25-1 and TRBJ2-1, with D perhaps matching TRBD2 (5 bases). V was shortened by 3 bases and J by 0 bases, with 9 bases between the two germline ends. This CDR3 has 15 amino acids. From germline, CDR1 is MGHDK and CDR2 SYGVNS.

The chain is built from TRBV2 and TRBJ2-3; D ambiguous. The CDR3 runs 11 residues. Per germline, CDR1 SNHLY and CDR2 FYNNEI. With 4 bases removed from V and 6 bases from J, the gap between germline ends came to 5 bases. CDR3 residues: CASSGYDTQYF. The CDR3 region has the DNA TGTGCCAGCAGTGGTTATGATACGCAGTATTTT.

This chain connects TRBV5-4 to TRBJ2-5; TRBD1 matches 8 bases. The CDR3 sequence is 15 residues long. In germline, CDR1 is SGHNT, CDR2 YYREEE (reference sequence). Unmatched junction bases numbered 6, after V lost 1 base and J lost 4 bases. The CDR3 DNA sequence: TGTGCCAGCAGCTTGCCGGTGGGACAGGCAGAGACCCAGTACTTC. Encoded protein: CASSLPVGQAETQYF.

In its sample, this clone was seen once. The V call is TRBV28, the J call TRBJ1-5; TRBD1 matches 7 bases. The CDR3 is 13 residues long. In germline, CDR1 is MDHEN, CDR2 SYDVKM. The V and J ends lost 5 bases and 7 bases, in that order; junction bases with no gene match: 5. The CDR3: CASSDRVKQPQHF. The CDR3 coding sequence is TGTGCCAGCAGTGACAGGGTTAAGCAGCCCCAGCATTTT.

The J gene is TRBJ1-1, the V gene TRBV19; D gene unclear. Germline assignment: CDR1 LNHDA and CDR2 SQIVND (reference sequence). Trimming removed 5 bases at V and 0 bases at J, with 13 bases between. This CDR3 is built from 15 residues. Here the CDR3 DNA reads TGTGCCAGTAGTGCCCGTTCGGGTTTGAACACTGAAGCTTTCTTT. It specifies CASSARSGLNTEAFF.

The chain recombines TRBV5-4 with TRBJ1-1; a weak D match, TRBD1 (5 bases). Germline loops: CDR1 SGHNT, CDR2 YYREEE (reference sequence). This CDR3 spans 15 amino acids. V was pared by 0 bases and J by 0 bases, with 9 bases between. The CDR3 nucleotides are TGTGCCAGCAGCTTGGGGGGCGGCGTGAACACTGAAGCTTTCTTT. Its translation: CASSLGGGVNTEAFF.

The chain has TRBV19 and TRBJ2-7; TRBD1 aligns across 8 bases. CDR1 and CDR2 (germline): LNHDA, SQIVND (reference sequence). CDR3 size: 13 residues. The V segment lost 4 bases and the J segment 6 bases; nucleotides outside the gene matches: 5. The CDR3 sequence: CASSTGQAREQYF. As DNA, the CDR3 is TGTGCCAGTAGTACGGGACAGGCCCGCGAGCAGTACTTC. Full variable domain (rest looked up from reference TRBV19 and TRBJ2-7): DGGITQSPKYLFRKEGQNVTLSCEQNLNHDAMYWYRQDPGQGLRLIYYSQIVNDFQKGDIAEGYSVSREKKESFPLTVTSAQKNPTAFYLCASSTGQAREQYFGPGTRLTVT.

V and J are TRBV9 and TRBJ2-7, with D possibly matching TRBD2 (6 bases). The CDR3 is 15 residues long. Between the trimmed V and J ends, which lost 4 bases and 3 bases, there was a span of 17 bases. Germline CDR1 SGDLS, CDR2 YYNGEE. CDR3 protein: CASSPAGASIYEQYF. Written as DNA, the CDR3 is TGTGCCAGCAGCCCAGCGGGTGCGTCCATCTACGAGCAGTACTTC.

This clone was observed a handful of times. The J gene is TRBJ1-1, the V gene TRBV18; D is undetermined. The length of the CDR3 is 12 residues. Trimming left V 6 bases short and J 1 base short, with 6 bases between. Germline assignment: CDR1 KGHSH and CDR2 LQKENI. DNA of the CDR3: TGTGCCAGCTCCCGTAGGAACACTGAAGCTTTCTTT. Protein sequence: CASSRRNTEAFF.

The chain is built from TRBV15 and TRBJ2-7; 7 bases match TRBD2. The CDR3 runs to 14 residues. Unmatched junction bases numbered 6, after V lost 3 bases and J lost 4 bases. Germline CDR1 and CDR2: LNHNV and YYDKDF (reference sequence). The CDR3 protein is CATSRALAGYEQYF. In nucleotides, the CDR3 is TGTGCCACCAGCAGGGCTTTAGCGGGTTACGAGCAGTACTTC.

This clone is a singleton in its sample. The CDR3 coding sequence is TGTGCCAGCAGTCTTATCGGGGATTCACCCCTCCACTTT. It yields the protein CASSLIGDSPLHF. The V call is TRBV6-5, the J call TRBJ1-6; D remains unclear. Trimming left V 5 bases short and J 8 bases short, with 10 bases between. Germline CDR1 and CDR2: MNHEY and SVGAGI. The CDR3 consists of 13 residues.

The chain joins TRBV7-6 to TRBJ2-2, with 8 bases that match TRBD2. Losses at the gene ends were 5 bases for V and 6 bases for J; bases not matched to a gene: 5. From germline, CDR1 is SGHVS and CDR2 FNYEAQ. The CDR3 extends over 14 amino acids. CDR3: CASSREGPPGELFF. CDR3 bases: TGTGCCAGCAGCCGGGAGGGGCCTCCCGGGGAGCTGTTTTTT. Combining the CDR3 with reference TRBV7-6 and TRBJ2-2 gives the whole variable domain GAGVSQSPRYKVTKRGQDVALRCDPISGHVSLYWYRQALGQGPEFLTYFNYEAQQDKSGLPNDRFSAERPEGSISTLTIQRTEQRDSAMYRCASSREGPPGELFFGEGSRLTVL.